This T cell receptor beta chain is from a study of cytomegalovirus exposure and HLA in healthy donors. Likely unrecorded immune exposures existed in these nominally healthy donors. The PCR used 60 Vbeta and 13 Jbeta primers. The method was immunoSEQ multiplex PCR; TCRdb's version includes in-frame clones alone and lacks a portion of them. The data hold 130,000 or so clones, with under 85% observed a single time. Germline CDR1 and CDR2: SGHVS and FQNEAQ. Trimming stripped 0 bases from V and 0 bases from J, with 8 bases between. This CDR3 is 16 amino acids long. Sequenced input: PBMCs. This TCR was sampled from a man younger than 45 in good health and CMV-seronegative. The V and J genes are TRBV7-8 and TRBJ1-4, with D unresolved. CDR3 in amino acids: CASSLAGEATNEKLFF. The CDR3 DNA reads as TGTGCCAGCAGCTTAGCGGGAGAAGCAACTAATGAAAAACTGTTTTTT.